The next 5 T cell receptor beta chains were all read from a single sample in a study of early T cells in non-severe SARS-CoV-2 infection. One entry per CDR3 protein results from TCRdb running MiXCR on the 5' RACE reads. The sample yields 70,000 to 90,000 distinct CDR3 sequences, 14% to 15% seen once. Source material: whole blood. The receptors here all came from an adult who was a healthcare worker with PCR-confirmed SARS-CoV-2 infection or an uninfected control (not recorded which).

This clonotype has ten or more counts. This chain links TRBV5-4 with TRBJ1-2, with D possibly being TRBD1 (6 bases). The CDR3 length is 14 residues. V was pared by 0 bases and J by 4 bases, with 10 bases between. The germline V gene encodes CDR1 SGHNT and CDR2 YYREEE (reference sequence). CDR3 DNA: TGTGCCAGCAGCTTGGAGGACAGCATCTATGGCTACACCTTC. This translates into CASSLEDSIYGYTF.

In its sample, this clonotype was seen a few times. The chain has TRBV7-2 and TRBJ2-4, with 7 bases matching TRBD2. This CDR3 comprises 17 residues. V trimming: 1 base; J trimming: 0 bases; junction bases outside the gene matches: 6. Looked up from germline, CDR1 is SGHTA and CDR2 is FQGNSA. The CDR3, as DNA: TGTGCCAGCAGCTTAGTGCGGGAGAGTCAAGCCAAAAACATTCAGTACTTC. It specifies CASSLVRESQAKNIQYF.

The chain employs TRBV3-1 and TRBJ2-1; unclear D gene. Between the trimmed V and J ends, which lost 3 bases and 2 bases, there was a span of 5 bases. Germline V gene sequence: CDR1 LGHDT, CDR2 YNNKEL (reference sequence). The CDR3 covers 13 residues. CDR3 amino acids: CASSHRPYNEQFF. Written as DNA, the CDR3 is TGTGCCAGCAGCCACCGACCCTACAATGAGCAGTTCTTC.

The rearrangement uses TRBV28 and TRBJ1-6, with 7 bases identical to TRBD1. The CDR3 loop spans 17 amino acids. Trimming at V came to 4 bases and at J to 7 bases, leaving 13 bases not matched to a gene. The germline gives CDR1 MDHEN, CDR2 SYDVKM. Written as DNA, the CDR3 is TGTGCCAGCAGTTCAACGGGGTTTGACAGGGTAAATTCACCCCTCCACTTT. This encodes CASSSTGFDRVNSPLHF.

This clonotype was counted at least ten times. This CDR3 reads CASSPGGRGSYEQYF. The CDR3 region has the DNA TGTGCCAGCAGTCCGGGAGGCAGGGGATCCTACGAGCAGTACTTC. The chain is built from TRBV12-3 or TRBV12-4 and TRBJ2-7; possibly TRBD2 for D (7 bases). CDR3 length: 15 residues. V was shortened by 5 bases and J by 1 base, with 15 bases between the two germline ends.